This T cell receptor beta chain was observed in a study of molecular identifiers for immune sequencing clone quantification. This CDR3 is 18 amino acids long. With 4 bases removed from V and 1 base from J, the gap between germline ends came to 22 bases. This clonotype was observed many times. Its antigen is unidentified. Each CDR3 protein gets one entry after TCRdb re-called the PCR reads with MiXCR. The sample has roughly 320,000 distinct CDR3 sequences; about a fifth are singletons. Findings and limits, study-wide: Identical TCR molecules can share a barcode, and this sharing could underestimate highly expanded clone sizes. Spiked Jurkat TCR RNA equivalent to one cell was reportedly detectable in around 980,000 naive cells.

Based on a CD8+CD4-CCR7+CD45RA+ profile, naive CD8 T cells were sorted. The TCR originated in a human donor in good health. Some libraries in this study had Jurkat cell RNA spiked in. This rearrangement joins TRBV12-3 or TRBV12-4 to TRBJ2-5; a weak D match, TRBD2 (6 bases). Sequenced: naive CD8+ T cells from blood, with Jurkat cell RNA spiked in. Subset: FACS-sorted CD8+CD4-CCR7+CD45RA+ naive T cells. CDR3 DNA sequence: TGTGCCAGCAGTTCCCCCCCGTCCGGGCCGCGGGGCCAAGAGACCCAGTACTTC. It translates to CASSSPPSGPRGQETQYF.